The clone carrying this T cell receptor (beta chain) has ten or more counts. This CDR3 is 13 amino acids long. The V end was cut by 3 bases, the J end by 7 bases, with 7 bases between. This sample is part of a study of blood T cells in healthy people across ages. Study information: Per two T cells, template switching captured roughly one barcoded beta molecule.

Primers used in a second PCR of about 7 to 12 cycles were a sample-barcoded 5' primer and a J-beta primer mix. TCRdb reprocessed the 5' RACE reads via MiXCR and lists one record per CDR3 protein. The sample yields 1,100,000 or so distinct CDR3 sequences, 45% seen once. The chain has TRBV12-3 or TRBV12-4 and TRBJ1-6; D uncertain. The sample comprised blood. The TCR was taken from a woman aged 60 to 75 in good health. The CDR3 is CASSFAGNSPLHF. CDR3 in DNA: TGTGCCAGCAGTTTTGCTGGGAATTCACCCCTCCACTTT.